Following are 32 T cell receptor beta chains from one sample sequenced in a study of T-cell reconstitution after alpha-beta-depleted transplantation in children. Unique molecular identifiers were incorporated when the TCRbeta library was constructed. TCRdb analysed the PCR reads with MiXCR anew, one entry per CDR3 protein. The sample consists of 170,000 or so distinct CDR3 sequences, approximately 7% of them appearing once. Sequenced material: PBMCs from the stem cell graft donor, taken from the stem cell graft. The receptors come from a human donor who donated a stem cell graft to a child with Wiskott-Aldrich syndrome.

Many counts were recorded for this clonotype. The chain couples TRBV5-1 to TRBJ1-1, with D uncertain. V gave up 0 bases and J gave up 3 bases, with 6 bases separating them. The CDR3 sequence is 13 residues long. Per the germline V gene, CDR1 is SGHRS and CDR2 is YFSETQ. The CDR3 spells CASSLVSDTEAFF. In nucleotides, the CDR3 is TGCGCCAGCAGCTTGGTTTCTGACACTGAAGCTTTCTTT.

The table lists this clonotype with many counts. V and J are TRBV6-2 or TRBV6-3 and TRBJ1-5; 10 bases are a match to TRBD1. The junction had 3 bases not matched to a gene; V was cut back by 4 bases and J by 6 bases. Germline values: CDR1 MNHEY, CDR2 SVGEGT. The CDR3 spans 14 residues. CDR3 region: CASSSRDRGQPQHF. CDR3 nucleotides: TGTGCCAGCAGTTCTCGGGACAGGGGTCAGCCCCAGCATTTT.

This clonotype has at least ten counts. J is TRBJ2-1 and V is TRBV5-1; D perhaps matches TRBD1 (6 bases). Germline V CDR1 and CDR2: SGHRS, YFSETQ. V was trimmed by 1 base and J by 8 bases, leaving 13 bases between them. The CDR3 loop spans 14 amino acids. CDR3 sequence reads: CASSLIQGTHEQFF. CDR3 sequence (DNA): TGCGCCAGCAGCTTGATCCAGGGGACGCATGAGCAGTTCTTC.

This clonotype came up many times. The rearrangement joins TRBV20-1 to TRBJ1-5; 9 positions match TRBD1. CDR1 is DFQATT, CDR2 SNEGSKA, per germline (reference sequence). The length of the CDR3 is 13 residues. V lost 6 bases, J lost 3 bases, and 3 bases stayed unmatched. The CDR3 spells CSARTGVNQPQHF. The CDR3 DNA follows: TGCAGTGCAAGGACAGGGGTCAATCAGCCCCAGCATTTT.

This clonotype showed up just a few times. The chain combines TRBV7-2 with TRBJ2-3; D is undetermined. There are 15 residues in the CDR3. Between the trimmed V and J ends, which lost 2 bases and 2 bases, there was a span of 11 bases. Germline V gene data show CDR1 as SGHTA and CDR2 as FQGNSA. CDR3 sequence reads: CASSLRRAVTDTQYF. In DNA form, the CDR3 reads TGTGCCAGCAGCTTACGGAGAGCCGTCACAGATACGCAGTATTTT.

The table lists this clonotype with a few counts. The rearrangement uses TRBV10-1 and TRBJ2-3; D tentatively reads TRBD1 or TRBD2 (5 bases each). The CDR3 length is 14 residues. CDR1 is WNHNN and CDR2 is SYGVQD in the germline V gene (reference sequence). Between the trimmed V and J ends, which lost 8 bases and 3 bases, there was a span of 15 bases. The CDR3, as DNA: TGCGCCAGCGGAGCAGGGACGGGGACAGATACGCAGTATTTT. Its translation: CASGAGTGTDTQYF.

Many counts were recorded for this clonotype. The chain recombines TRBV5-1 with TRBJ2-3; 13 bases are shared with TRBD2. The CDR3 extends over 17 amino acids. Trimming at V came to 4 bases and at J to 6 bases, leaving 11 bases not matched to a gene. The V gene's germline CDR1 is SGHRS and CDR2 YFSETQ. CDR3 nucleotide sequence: TGCGCCAGCAGCCTATGGACTAGCGGGAGCACAGAGGATACGCAGTATTTT. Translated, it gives CASSLWTSGSTEDTQYF.

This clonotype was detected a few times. CDR3 sequence: CASSQARGGGDTQYF. Here the CDR3 DNA reads TGTGCCAGCAGCCAAGCCCGGGGGGGAGGGGATACGCAGTATTTT. The gene calls are TRBV3-1 and TRBJ2-3; 8 bases fit TRBD2. CDR3 length: 15 residues. The trim removed 1 base at V and 6 bases at J, leaving 6 bases unmatched. Germline V CDR1 and CDR2: LGHDT, YNNKEL (reference sequence).

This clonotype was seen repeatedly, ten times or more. The CDR3 loop is CASSDTNDYNEKLFF. CDR3 coding DNA: TGTGCCAGCAGCGACACTAATGATTATAATGAAAAACTGTTTTTT. The V call is TRBV11-2, the J call TRBJ1-4; no reliable D call. Germline CDR1 and CDR2: SGHAT and FQNNGV. The CDR3 has 15 amino acids. V lost 5 bases and J 4 bases, leaving 14 bases between the germline ends.

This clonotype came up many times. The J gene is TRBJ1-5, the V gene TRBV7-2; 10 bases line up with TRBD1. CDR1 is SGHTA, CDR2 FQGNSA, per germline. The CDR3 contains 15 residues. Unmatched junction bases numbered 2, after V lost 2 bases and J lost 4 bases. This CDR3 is CASSLWTGGNQPQHF. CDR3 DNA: TGTGCCAGCAGCTTATGGACAGGGGGAAATCAGCCCCAGCATTTT.

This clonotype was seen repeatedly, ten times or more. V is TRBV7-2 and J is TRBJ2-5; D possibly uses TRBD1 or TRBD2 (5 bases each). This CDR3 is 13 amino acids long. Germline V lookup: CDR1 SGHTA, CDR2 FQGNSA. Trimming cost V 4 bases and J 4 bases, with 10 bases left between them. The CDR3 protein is CASSSRDVETQYF. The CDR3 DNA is TGTGCCAGCAGCTCACGGGACGTAGAGACCCAGTACTTC.

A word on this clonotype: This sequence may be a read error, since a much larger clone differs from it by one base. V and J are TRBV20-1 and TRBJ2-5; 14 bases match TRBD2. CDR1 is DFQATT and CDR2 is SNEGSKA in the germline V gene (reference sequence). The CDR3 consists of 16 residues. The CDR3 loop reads CCARGGTSGSSETQYF. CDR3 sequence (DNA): TGCTGTGCTAGGGGCGGGACTAGCGGGAGTTCCGAGACCCAGTACTTC.

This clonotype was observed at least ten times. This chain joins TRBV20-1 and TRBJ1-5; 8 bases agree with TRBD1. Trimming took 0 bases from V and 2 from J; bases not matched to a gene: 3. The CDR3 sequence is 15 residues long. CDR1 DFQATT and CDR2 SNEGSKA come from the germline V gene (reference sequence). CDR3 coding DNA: TGCAGTGCTAGAGACCTGGGACAGGGCAATCAGCCCCAGCATTTT. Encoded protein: CSARDLGQGNQPQHF.

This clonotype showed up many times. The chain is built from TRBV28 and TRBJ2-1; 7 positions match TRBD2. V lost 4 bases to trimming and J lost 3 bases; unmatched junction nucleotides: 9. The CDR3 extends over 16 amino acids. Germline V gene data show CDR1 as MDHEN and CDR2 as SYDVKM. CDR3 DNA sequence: TGTGCCAGCAGTTCCTCGGGGGGTTCCTACTACAATGAGCAGTTCTTC. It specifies CASSSSGGSYYNEQFF.

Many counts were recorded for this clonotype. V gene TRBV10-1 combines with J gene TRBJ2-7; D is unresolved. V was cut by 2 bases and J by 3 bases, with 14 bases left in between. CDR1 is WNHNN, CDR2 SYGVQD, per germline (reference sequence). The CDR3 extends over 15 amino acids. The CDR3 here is CASSEGRSWGYEQYF. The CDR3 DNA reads TGCGCCAGCAGTGAGGGCCGCTCGTGGGGCTACGAGCAGTACTTC.

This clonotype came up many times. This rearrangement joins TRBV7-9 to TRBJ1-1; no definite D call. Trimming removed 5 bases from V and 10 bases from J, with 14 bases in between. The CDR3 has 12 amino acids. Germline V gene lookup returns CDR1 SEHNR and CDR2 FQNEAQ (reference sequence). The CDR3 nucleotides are TGTGCCAGCAGCCCCGATTTCTCCGGAGCTTTCTTT. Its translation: CASSPDFSGAFF.

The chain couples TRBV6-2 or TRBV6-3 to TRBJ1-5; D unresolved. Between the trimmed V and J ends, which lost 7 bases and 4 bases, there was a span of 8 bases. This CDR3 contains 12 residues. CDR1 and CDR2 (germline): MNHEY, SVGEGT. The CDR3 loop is CASKKGNQPQHF. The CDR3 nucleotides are TGTGCCAGCAAAAAAGGGAATCAGCCCCAGCATTTT.

The CDR3 protein is CASSLGPTSGANVLTF. The CDR3 nucleotides are TGTGCCAGCAGCTTAGGCCCGACCTCTGGGGCCAACGTCCTGACTTTC. The chain employs TRBV7-7 and TRBJ2-6; D gene uncertain. The germline CDR1 and CDR2 sequences are SSHAT and FNYEAQ (reference sequence). The CDR3 has 16 residues. Deletions cut 1 base from V and 0 bases from J, with 7 bases between.

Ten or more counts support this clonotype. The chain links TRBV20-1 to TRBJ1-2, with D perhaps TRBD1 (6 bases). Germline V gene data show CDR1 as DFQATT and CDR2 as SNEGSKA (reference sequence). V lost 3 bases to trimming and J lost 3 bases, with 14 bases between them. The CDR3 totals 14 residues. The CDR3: CSASDPRGDYGYTF. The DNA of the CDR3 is TGCAGTGCTAGTGATCCGAGGGGGGACTATGGCTACACCTTC.

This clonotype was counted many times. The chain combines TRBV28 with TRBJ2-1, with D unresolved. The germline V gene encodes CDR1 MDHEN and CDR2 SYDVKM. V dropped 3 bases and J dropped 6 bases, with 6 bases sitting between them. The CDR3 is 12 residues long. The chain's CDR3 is CASSFTVNEQFF. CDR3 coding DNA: TGTGCCAGCAGTTTCACGGTCAATGAGCAGTTCTTC.

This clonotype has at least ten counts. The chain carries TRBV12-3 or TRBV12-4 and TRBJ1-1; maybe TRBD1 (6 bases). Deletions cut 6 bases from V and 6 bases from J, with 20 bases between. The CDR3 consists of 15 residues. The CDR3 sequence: CASRTTGSMAPEAFF. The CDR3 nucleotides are TGTGCCAGCAGGACCACAGGGTCGATGGCACCTGAAGCTTTCTTT.

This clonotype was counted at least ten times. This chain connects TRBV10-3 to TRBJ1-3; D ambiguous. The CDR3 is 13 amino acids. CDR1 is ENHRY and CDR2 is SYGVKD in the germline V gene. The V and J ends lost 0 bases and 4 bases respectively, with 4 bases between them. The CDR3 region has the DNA TGTGCCATCAGTGAGTCGTCCGGAAACACCATATATTTT. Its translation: CAISESSGNTIYF.

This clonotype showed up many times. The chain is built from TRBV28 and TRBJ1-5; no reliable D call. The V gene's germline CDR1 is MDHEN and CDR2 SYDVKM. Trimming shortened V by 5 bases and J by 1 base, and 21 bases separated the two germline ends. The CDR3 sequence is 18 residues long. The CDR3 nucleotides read TGTGCCAGCAGTCCTGGGTCAACGCTGGAGGGAAGCAATCAGCCCCAGCATTTT. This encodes CASSPGSTLEGSNQPQHF.

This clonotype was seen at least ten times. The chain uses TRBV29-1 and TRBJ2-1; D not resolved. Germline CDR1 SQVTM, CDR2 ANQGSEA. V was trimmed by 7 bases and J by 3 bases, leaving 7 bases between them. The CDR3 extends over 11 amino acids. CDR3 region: CSATDYNEQFF. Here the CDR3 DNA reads TGCAGCGCGACTGACTACAATGAGCAGTTCTTC.

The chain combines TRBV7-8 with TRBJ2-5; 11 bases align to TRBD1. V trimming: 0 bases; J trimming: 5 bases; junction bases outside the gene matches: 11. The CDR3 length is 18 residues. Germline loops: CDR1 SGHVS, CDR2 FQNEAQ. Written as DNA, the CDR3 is TGTGCCAGCAGCTTAGCGCGTAGGACAGGGGGCGCGAGGGAGACCCAGTACTTC. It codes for CASSLARRTGGARETQYF.

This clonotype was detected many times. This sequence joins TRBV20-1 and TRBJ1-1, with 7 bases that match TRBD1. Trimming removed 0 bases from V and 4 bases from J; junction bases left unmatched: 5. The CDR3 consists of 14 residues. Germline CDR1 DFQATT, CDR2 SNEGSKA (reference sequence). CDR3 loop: CSARDQTGPTEAFF. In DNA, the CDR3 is TGCAGTGCTAGAGACCAGACAGGGCCCACTGAAGCTTTCTTT.

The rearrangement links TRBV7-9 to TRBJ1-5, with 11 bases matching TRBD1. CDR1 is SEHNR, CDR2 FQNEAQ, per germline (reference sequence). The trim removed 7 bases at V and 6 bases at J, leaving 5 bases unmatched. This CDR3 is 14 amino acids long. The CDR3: CASTPGTGGQPQHF. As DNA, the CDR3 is TGTGCCAGCACCCCCGGGACAGGGGGTCAGCCCCAGCATTTT.

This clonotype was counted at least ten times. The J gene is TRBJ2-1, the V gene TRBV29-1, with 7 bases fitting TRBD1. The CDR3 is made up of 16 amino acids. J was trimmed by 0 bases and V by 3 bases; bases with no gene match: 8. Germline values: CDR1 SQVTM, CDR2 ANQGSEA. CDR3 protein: CSVDPGQVSSYNEQFF. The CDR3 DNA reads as TGCAGCGTTGACCCCGGACAGGTCAGCTCCTACAATGAGCAGTTCTTC.

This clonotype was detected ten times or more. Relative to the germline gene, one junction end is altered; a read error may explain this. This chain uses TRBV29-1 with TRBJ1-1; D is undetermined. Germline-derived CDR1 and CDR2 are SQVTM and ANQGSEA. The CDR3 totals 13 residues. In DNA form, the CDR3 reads TGCAGCGTTAAAGATATGGTGAACACTGAAGCTTTCTTT. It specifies CSVKDMVNTEAFF.

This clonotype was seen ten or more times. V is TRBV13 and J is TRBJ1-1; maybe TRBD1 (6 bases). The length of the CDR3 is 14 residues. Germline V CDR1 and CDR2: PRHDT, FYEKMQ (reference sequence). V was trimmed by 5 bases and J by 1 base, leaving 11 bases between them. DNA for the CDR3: TGTGCCAGCAGCGGCATAGGGGGGAACACTGAAGCTTTCTTT. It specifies CASSGIGGNTEAFF.

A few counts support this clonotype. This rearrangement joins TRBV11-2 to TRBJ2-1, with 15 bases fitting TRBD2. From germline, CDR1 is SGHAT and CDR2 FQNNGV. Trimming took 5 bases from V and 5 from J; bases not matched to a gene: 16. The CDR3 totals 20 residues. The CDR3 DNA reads TGTGCCAGCAGCCCCTGGGACGTCCGGACTAGCGGGGGGGCCCACAATGAGCAGTTCTTC. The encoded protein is CASSPWDVRTSGGAHNEQFF.

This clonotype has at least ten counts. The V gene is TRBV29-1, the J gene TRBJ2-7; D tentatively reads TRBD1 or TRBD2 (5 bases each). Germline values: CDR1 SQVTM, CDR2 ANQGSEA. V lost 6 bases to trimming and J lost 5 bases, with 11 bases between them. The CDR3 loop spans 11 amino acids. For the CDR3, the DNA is TGCAGCGTGGCCGGGACCGACGAGCAGTACTTC. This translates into CSVAGTDEQYF.